This T cell receptor beta chain originates from a study of blood T cell repertoires in COVID-19. Method: immunoSEQ multiplex PCR; TCRdb's copy keeps in-frame clones and lacks some. The data show 30,000 or so clones, approximately 83% seen once. Per germline, CDR1 SEHNR and CDR2 FQNEAQ (reference sequence). With 0 bases clipped from V and 1 base from J, the junction kept 6 bases outside the gene matches. The CDR3 is 16 residues long. This rearrangement joins TRBV7-9 to TRBJ2-7; 7 positions agree with TRBD1. The source of this sequence is a man aged 50-60 years with acute or convalescent COVID-19. Input material: peripheral blood. The CDR3 protein is CASSLAGTAKSYEQYF. CDR3 DNA: TGTGCCAGCAGCTTAGCTGGGACAGCGAAATCCTACGAGCAGTACTTC. The full variable domain, rest sourced from reference TRBV7-9 and TRBJ2-7, is DTGVSQNPRHKITKRGQNVTFRCDPISEHNRLYWYRQTLGQGPEFLTYFQNEAQLEKSRLLSDRFSAERPKGSFSTLEIQRTEQGDSAMYLCASSLAGTAKSYEQYFGPGTRLTVT.